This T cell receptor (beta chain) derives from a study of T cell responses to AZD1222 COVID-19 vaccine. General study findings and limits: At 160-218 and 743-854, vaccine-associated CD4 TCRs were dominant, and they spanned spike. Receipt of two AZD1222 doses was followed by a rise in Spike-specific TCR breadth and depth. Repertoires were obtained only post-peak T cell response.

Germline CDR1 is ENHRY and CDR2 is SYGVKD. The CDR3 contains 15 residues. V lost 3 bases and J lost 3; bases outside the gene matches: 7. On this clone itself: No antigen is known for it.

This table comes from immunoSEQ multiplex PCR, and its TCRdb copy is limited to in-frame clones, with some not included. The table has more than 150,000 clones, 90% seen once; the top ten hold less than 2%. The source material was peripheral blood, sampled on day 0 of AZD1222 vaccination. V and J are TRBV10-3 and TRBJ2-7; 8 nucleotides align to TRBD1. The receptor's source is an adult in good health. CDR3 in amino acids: CAISEGQGAYYEQYF. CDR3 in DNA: TGTGCCATCAGTGAAGGTCAGGGGGCTTACTACGAGCAGTACTTC.